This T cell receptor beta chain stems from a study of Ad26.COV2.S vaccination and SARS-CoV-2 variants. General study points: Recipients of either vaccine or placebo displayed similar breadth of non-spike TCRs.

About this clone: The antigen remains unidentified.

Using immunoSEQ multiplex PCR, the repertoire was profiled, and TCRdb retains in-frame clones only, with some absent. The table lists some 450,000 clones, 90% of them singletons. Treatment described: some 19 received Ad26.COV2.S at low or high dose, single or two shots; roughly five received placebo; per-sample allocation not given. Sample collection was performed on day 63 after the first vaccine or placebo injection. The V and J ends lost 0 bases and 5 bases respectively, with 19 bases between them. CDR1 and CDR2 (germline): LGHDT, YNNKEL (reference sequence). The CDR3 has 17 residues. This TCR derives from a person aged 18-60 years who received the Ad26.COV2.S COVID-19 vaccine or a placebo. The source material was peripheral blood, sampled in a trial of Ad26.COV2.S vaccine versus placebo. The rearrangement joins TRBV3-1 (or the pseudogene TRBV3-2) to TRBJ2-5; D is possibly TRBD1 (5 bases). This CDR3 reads CASSQEGSGRVAETQYF. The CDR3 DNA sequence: TGTGCCAGCAGCCAAGAAGGGTCGGGCAGGGTGGCCGAGACCCAGTACTTC.